This TCR beta chain comes out of a study of cytomegalovirus exposure and HLA in healthy donors. Broader study findings: There were some V segments, including TRBV6-2 and TRBV6-3, excluded as indistinguishable.

Primers for the PCR totalled 60 Vbeta and 13 Jbeta. Study processing details: Later work found 80 million to 85 million unique TCR beta chains, with roughly 11 million shared. The assay was immunoSEQ multiplex PCR, and TCRdb's table has in-frame clones only and misses some. That table supplies the V and J calls and clone size; D and trimming were determined from the DNA. The sample totals 200,000 to 250,000 clones. About this clone itself: Its antigen remains unknown.

The CDR3 runs 15 residues. CDR1 SEHNR and CDR2 FQNEAQ come from the germline V gene (reference sequence). J gave up 3 bases and V 5 bases, and 5 bases lay outside the gene matches. The source material was PBMCs. The V gene is TRBV7-9, the J gene TRBJ2-1; 9 nucleotides agree with TRBD1. This TCR derives from a woman aged 25 to 39 in good health and CMV-seropositive. The chain's CDR3 is CASSLRDRDYNEQFF. DNA for the CDR3: TGTGCCAGCAGCCTCCGGGACAGGGACTACAATGAGCAGTTCTTC.